A selection of T cell receptor beta chains follows, all from one sample in a study of blood T cell repertoires in COVID-19. Produced via immunoSEQ multiplex PCR; TCRdb's table is partial and in-frame only. The sample has roughly 90,000 clones, around four fifths seen once. Sample: peripheral blood. All receptors derive from a man in his forties or fifties with acute or convalescent COVID-19. CDR3s include the opening cysteine and the closing phenylalanine or tryptophan. A D gene is named only where the DNA matches it firmly. Some rows have no size entry. The others give once, few or many, or a class for an expanded clone.

>TRBV11-3|TRBJ2-2|-|-
CASSLGSNTGELFF
TGTGCCAGCAGCCTCGGGTCGAACACCGGGGAGCTGTTTTTT
>TRBV28|TRBJ2-5|-|-
CASSLGGKQTQYF
TGTGCCAGCAGTTTAGGCGGGAAGCAGACCCAGTACTTC
>TRBV10-3|TRBJ2-1|-|-
CAISESAGSYNEQFF
TGTGCCATCAGTGAGTCGGCAGGAAGCTACAATGAGCAGTTCTTC
>TRBV7-9|TRBJ1-2|-|-
CASSTGMDGYTF
TGTGCCAGCAGCACCGGGATGGATGGCTACACCTTC
>TRBV20-1|TRBJ1-3|-|-
CSASEGSGAGNTIYF
TGCAGTGCTAGTGAGGGGTCCGGGGCTGGAAACACCATATATTTT
>TRBV30|TRBJ2-1|-|TRBD2
CAAISGRDPNEQFF
TGTGCCGCCATTAGCGGGAGGGACCCCAATGAGCAGTTCTTC
>TRBV4-3|TRBJ1-1|-|TRBD1
CASSQDTGGFEAFF
TGCGCCAGCAGCCAAGACACAGGGGGATTTGAAGCTTTCTTT
>TRBV10-3|TRBJ2-7|few|-
CAITDRTGDEQYF
TGTGCCATCACGGACCGCACGGGGGACGAGCAGTACTTC
>TRBV19|TRBJ2-7|-|TRBD2
CASSIITSGSYEQYF
TGTGCCAGTAGTATCATTACTAGCGGGAGCTACGAGCAGTACTTC
>TRBV7-8|TRBJ1-1|-|TRBD1
CASSSSTGLNTEAFF
TGTGCCAGCAGCTCTTCGACAGGGCTGAACACTGAAGCTTTCTTT
>TRBV9|TRBJ2-1|-|-
CASSFQTGPNEQFF
TGTGCCAGCAGCTTCCAGACAGGACCTAATGAGCAGTTCTTC
>TRBV28|TRBJ1-1|few|-
CASSTGTLEAFF
TGTGCCAGCAGTACGGGGACACTTGAAGCTTTCTTT
>TRBV6-4|TRBJ2-3|-|TRBD2
CASSDSSGGATDTQYF
TGTGCCAGCAGTGACTCTAGCGGGGGGGCCACAGATACGCAGTATTTT
>TRBV6-5|TRBJ1-1|-|TRBD1
CASRGQVVNTEAFF
TGTGCCAGCAGGGGACAGGTGGTCAACACTGAAGCTTTCTTT
>TRBV30|TRBJ2-1|-|-
CAWSPVFGEQFF
TGTGCCTGGAGTCCGGTCTTCGGTGAGCAGTTCTTC
>TRBV19|TRBJ1-2|-|TRBD1
CASWDSSNYGYTF
TGTGCCAGCTGGGACAGCAGTAACTATGGCTACACCTTC
>TRBV29-1|TRBJ2-7|-|TRBD1
CSVLPWTGGRGEQYF
TGCAGCGTCCTACCCTGGACAGGGGGCAGGGGGGAGCAGTACTTC
>TRBV30|TRBJ1-5|-|TRBD1
CAWNGQGTGQPQHF
TGTGCCTGGAACGGACAGGGGACAGGTCAGCCCCAGCATTTT
>TRBV18|TRBJ2-7|-|TRBD2
CASSPTSGAYEQYF
TGTGCCAGCTCACCAACTAGCGGGGCCTACGAGCAGTACTTC
>TRBV4-3|TRBJ1-2|-|-
CASSQDASYGYTF
TGCGCCAGCAGCCAAGATGCCAGTTATGGCTACACCTTC
>TRBV29-1|TRBJ2-6|-|TRBD1
CSVEGTGTGANVLTF
TGCAGCGTTGAAGGGACAGGGACTGGGGCCAACGTCCTGACTTTC
>TRBV27|TRBJ2-3|-|-
CASSLGAPSTDTQYF
TGTGCCAGCAGTTTAGGGGCACCTAGCACAGATACGCAGTATTTT
>TRBV19|TRBJ2-5|-|TRBD1
CASSPRQGGETQYF
TGTGCCAGTAGTCCGCGACAGGGGGGAGAGACCCAGTACTTC
>TRBV4-3|TRBJ2-1|-|TRBD2
CASSHILTGTSGRLDEQFF
TGCGCCAGCAGCCACATCCTAACCGGGACTAGCGGGAGATTGGATGAGCAGTTCTTC
>TRBV11-2|TRBJ2-2|-|TRBD2
CASSQGLVATGELFF
TGTGCCAGCAGCCAAGGACTAGTGGCCACCGGGGAGCTGTTTTTT
>TRBV5-6|TRBJ1-1|few|TRBD1
CASSPQGWTEAFF
TGTGCCAGCAGCCCACAGGGGTGGACTGAAGCTTTCTTT
>TRBV28|TRBJ2-7|-|-
CASSSRDSDYEQYF
TGTGCCAGCAGTTCCCGGGACTCCGACTACGAGCAGTACTTC
>TRBV6-1|TRBJ2-1|-|TRBD1
CASSPAGTGQIEQFF
TGTGCCAGCAGTCCCGCCGGGACAGGGCAAATTGAGCAGTTCTTC
>TRBV5-4|TRBJ2-1|once|TRBD2
CASSLALAGGAEQFF
TGTGCCAGCAGCTTGGCACTAGCGGGAGGAGCTGAGCAGTTCTTC
>TRBV6-1|TRBJ1-2|few|TRBD1
CASSEPRTGYGYTF
TGTGCCAGCAGTGAACCAAGGACAGGCTATGGCTACACCTTC
>TRBV4-3|TRBJ1-4|-|TRBD1
CASSQDGTGGGYEKLFF
TGCGCCAGCAGCCAAGATGGGACAGGGGGCGGGTATGAAAAACTGTTTTTT
>TRBV6-6|TRBJ2-7|-|-
CASRDMGHEQYF
TGTGCCAGCAGGGACATGGGCCACGAGCAGTACTTC